The T cell receptor (beta chain) under discussion was sequenced for a study of blood T cell repertoires in COVID-19 (dated by TCRdb to 2019 to 2021). In terms of the full investigation: Collaborator samples came from the United States, Italy and Spain and covered acute and convalescent phases of COVID-19. The prospective study material was composed of cDNA or gDNA derived from T cells, B-cell-depleted T cells, or PBMCs. Subjects who had been exposed to COVID-19, were actively infected with it, or had recovered from it provided the deeply sampled blood TCRbeta repertoires that made up the dataset. The repertoires were made available in a free public database intended to serve as a resource for research on the immune response to SARS-CoV-2. Samples were obtained from the ongoing ImmuneRACE study (first 160 participants) and from over 1,000 subjects provided by 6 global collaborators. A de-identified subject ID, COVID-19 status, age in years and sex were almost always included in the sample metadata. HLA class I and class II types, where available, came from metadata supplied by the sample provider rather than from assay-based typing. The full study reports these points: The amount of clinical and demographic metadata varied by source and participant and was provided uncurated.

This clone turned up a few times. Its antigen is currently not known. Base qualities are not recorded, but no much larger clone differs from it by a single base. TCRbeta CDR3 regions were amplified from genomic DNA by means of the immunoSEQ Assay, a bias-controlled multiplex PCR. As for the original processing: Nucleated cell counts per sample were estimated from amplification of reference gene primers within the assay. Sequence reads were collapsed and filtered to measure the absolute abundance of every unique TCRbeta CDR3 rearrangement. For each sample, productive Simpson clonality was calculated by taking the square root of Simpson's diversity index across productive rearrangements. TCRdb's version of the immuneACCESS table is confined to in-frame rearrangements and falls short of the full clone set. An unresolved V gene accounts for under half of the shortfall where checked; the remainder is of unknown origin. The V and J calls and clone size come from that table; D and trimming were worked out from the DNA. In all, the sample holds around 120,000 clones, and roughly 85% of those were seen once. The leading ten clones occupy approximately 25% of the sample.

Measured from the cysteine to the phenylalanine, the CDR3 is 11 residues long. Only the CDR3 DNA stays, 33 bases, in frame from base 1. CDR1 and CDR2 are read off the germline V gene as SQVTM and ANQGSEA. At the junction V is shortened by 4 bases and J by 7 bases, with 10 bases in between. Collaborating institutions collected whole blood in K2EDTA tubes following their own protocols. Collaborator samples were shipped for TCRbeta analysis as frozen whole blood, isolated PBMCs, or DNA extracted from either sample type. The V gene is TRBV29-1 and the J gene is TRBJ1-2; a tentative D call is TRBD1 (6 bases match). The sequencing sample was made of peripheral blood. The origin of this receptor is a human donor in a cohort sampled during active COVID-19. The CDR3 reads as follows: CSVGQGIGYTF. The base sequence is TGCAGCGTTGGTCAGGGGATTGGCTACACCTTC.